Sequencing of this T cell receptor beta chain was carried out in a study of blood T cells in healthy people across ages. Total RNA was isolated from each sample in quantities of at least 6 micrograms. With a J-beta primer mix and a sample-barcoded 5' primer, a second PCR ran about 6 to 11 cycles. Each cDNA was tagged by a template-switch adaptor containing 12 random nucleotides. MiXCR was run by TCRdb on the 5' RACE reads, yielding one entry per CDR3 protein. The repertoire includes fewer than 1 million distinct CDR3 sequences, roughly 44% of them detected once, and approximately 19% sits in the top ten. About this clonotype: The junction differs from germline at one of its ends, possibly a read error.

The sequencing input was blood. The receptor comes from a man in his sixties in good health.

DNA for the CDR3: TGCGCCAGCAGCCAAGAGAGAACTGTTAACTATGGCAACACCTTC. Translation gives CASSQERTVNYGNTF. The chain couples TRBV4-1 to TRBJ1-2, with no clear D. Germline assignment: CDR1 MGHRA and CDR2 YSYEKL. The CDR3 has 15 residues.